The 15 T cell receptor beta chains below all came from one sample that was sequenced in a study of blood T cell repertoires in COVID-19. Sequencing was performed with immunoSEQ multiplex PCR; in TCRdb, only in-frame clones are kept and a portion is missing. Among about 160,000 clones, more than 65% were seen once, and the ten largest hold around 8%. Sequenced material: peripheral blood. The receptors here all came from a woman in her sixties or seventies with COVID-19, enrolled during active disease.

The chain links TRBV7-9 to TRBJ2-3, with 12 positions matching TRBD2. Germline CDR1 and CDR2: SEHNR and FQNEAQ (reference sequence). The CDR3 consists of 16 residues. J was trimmed by 4 bases and V by 4 bases; bases with no gene match: 6. The CDR3 bases are TGTGCCAGCAGCTCGGGACTAGCGGGCCCCGCAGATACGCAGTATTTT. Amino acid sequence: CASSSGLAGPADTQYF. Full variable domain (remainder filled in from reference TRBV7-9 and TRBJ2-3): DTGVSQNPRHKITKRGQNVTFRCDPISEHNRLYWYRQTLGQGPEFLTYFQNEAQLEKSRLLSDRFSAERPKGSFSTLEIQRTEQGDSAMYLCASSSGLAGPADTQYFGPGTRLTVL.

The genes are TRBV4-2 and TRBJ1-1; no firm D call. V gave up 2 bases and J gave up 3 bases, with 7 bases separating them. The germline CDR1 and CDR2 sequences are LGHNA and YNFKEQ. The CDR3 length is 13 residues. The DNA of the CDR3 is TGTGCCAGCAGCCAAAGGCGGGACACTGAAGCTTTCTTT. Protein: CASSQRRDTEAFF.

The gene calls are TRBV29-1 and TRBJ2-3; D is unclear. Trimming stripped 3 bases from V and 4 bases from J, with 8 bases between. This CDR3 is built from 12 residues. Germline V gene data show CDR1 as SQVTM and CDR2 as ANQGSEA. CDR3 region: CSVEGSSDTQYF. CDR3 sequence (DNA): TGCAGCGTTGAGGGCAGCTCAGATACGCAGTATTTT.

The V call is TRBV19, the J call TRBJ1-1; 7 positions match TRBD1. This CDR3 is built from 14 residues. The ends lost 2 bases at V and 5 bases at J; junction bases unmatched: 5. Germline loops: CDR1 LNHDA, CDR2 SQIVND (reference sequence). The CDR3 coding sequence is TGTGCCAGTAGTATAAGACAGGGACGGACTGAAGCTTTCTTT. It encodes CASSIRQGRTEAFF.

The CDR3, as DNA: TGCGCCAGCAGTGCTAGGTTGGGAGAGACCCAGTACTTC. This gives the protein CASSARLGETQYF. The V and J genes are TRBV10-1 and TRBJ2-5; D is undetermined. Trimming removed 4 bases at V and 4 bases at J, with 10 bases between. The length of the CDR3 is 13 residues. Looked up from germline, CDR1 is WNHNN and CDR2 is SYGVQD (reference sequence).

The CDR3 reads CASNTLLEGQDNYGYTF. In nucleotides, the CDR3 is TGTGCCAGTAACACCCTACTTGAAGGACAGGATAACTATGGCTACACCTTC. The chain is built from TRBV19 and TRBJ1-2, with 7 bases identical to TRBD1. Germline V gives CDR1 LNHDA, CDR2 SQIVND (reference sequence). This CDR3 comprises 17 residues. V lost 7 bases, J lost 1 base, and 15 bases stayed unmatched.

The CDR3 here is CASSTGQGMNTEAFF. DNA of the CDR3: TGTGCCAGCAGCACGGGACAGGGGATGAACACTGAAGCTTTCTTT. This chain connects TRBV5-5 to TRBJ1-1; 10 bases are shared with TRBD1. V was pared by 4 bases and J by 0 bases, with 3 bases of the junction left unmatched. CDR1 is SGHKS and CDR2 is YYEKEE in the germline V gene (reference sequence). This CDR3 region has 15 residues. The variable domain in full, completed from reference TRBV5-5 and TRBJ1-1, reads DAGVTQSPTHLIKTRGQQVTLRCSPISGHKSVSWYQQVLGQGPQFIFQYYEKEERGRGNFPDRFSARQFPNYSSELNVNALLLGDSALYLCASSTGQGMNTEAFFGQGTRLTVV.

The gene calls are TRBV5-5 and TRBJ2-7; the D gene is possibly TRBD2 (7 bases). Germline loops: CDR1 SGHKS, CDR2 YYEKEE (reference sequence). This CDR3 spans 16 amino acids. V was cut by 3 bases and J by 5 bases, with 21 bases left in between. DNA for the CDR3: TGTGCCAGCAGCTGGGAGGGGGGGACCTTAAACCACGAGCAGTACTTC. As protein: CASSWEGGTLNHEQYF.

The genes are TRBV11-3 and TRBJ2-2, with a tentative D call TRBD1 (6 bases). The germline V gene has CDR1 SGHNT and CDR2 YENEEA. The CDR3 has 16 amino acids. With 5 bases removed from V and 7 bases from J, the gap between germline ends came to 20 bases. The CDR3: CASSKTGTIGNGELFF. CDR3 sequence (DNA): TGTGCCAGCAGCAAAACAGGGACGATAGGCAACGGGGAGCTGTTTTTT.

V gene TRBV2 combines with J gene TRBJ1-1; 10 bases are a match to TRBD1. The CDR3 is 16 amino acids. The junction had 12 bases not matched to a gene; V was cut back by 6 bases and J by 5 bases. Germline values: CDR1 SNHLY, CDR2 FYNNEI. This chain's CDR3 is CASRTTGGGGWTEAFF. CDR3 nucleotides: TGTGCCAGCAGGACGACAGGGGGCGGAGGATGGACTGAAGCTTTCTTT.

J is TRBJ1-4 and V is TRBV7-9; 10 bases align to TRBD1. The CDR3 contains 17 residues. V trimming: 5 bases; J trimming: 8 bases; junction bases outside the gene matches: 14. Germline V gene data show CDR1 as SEHNR and CDR2 as FQNEAQ (reference sequence). The CDR3 bases are TGTGCCAGCAGCCCTCGGACAGGGGGAGGGTCATGGGAAAAACTGTTTTTT. This encodes CASSPRTGGGSWEKLFF.

The genes are TRBV2 and TRBJ1-5; 7 nucleotides line up with TRBD1. V trimming: 4 bases; J trimming: 3 bases; junction bases outside the gene matches: 3. CDR3 length: 14 residues. Germline lookup yields CDR1 SNHLY and CDR2 FYNNEI. The CDR3: CASSGTGVNQPQHF. In DNA, the CDR3 is TGTGCCAGCAGTGGGACAGGCGTCAATCAGCCCCAGCATTTT.

The rearrangement links TRBV25-1 to TRBJ2-3; TRBD2 matches 9 bases. CDR1 and CDR2 (germline): MGHDK, SYGVNS. V gave up 4 bases and J gave up 0 bases; unmatched junction bases: 5. The CDR3 spans 16 residues. The CDR3 protein is CASSAGLALSTDTQYF. In nucleotides, the CDR3 is TGTGCCAGCAGTGCGGGACTAGCCCTAAGCACAGATACGCAGTATTTT.

The rearrangement uses TRBV3-1 (or the pseudogene TRBV3-2) and TRBJ1-4, with D tentatively TRBD1 (6 bases). This CDR3 spans 16 amino acids. The V end was cut by 2 bases, the J end by 7 bases, with 17 bases between. Germline assignment: CDR1 LGHDT and CDR2 YNNKEL (reference sequence). CDR3 DNA: TGTGCCAGCAGCCAATTGTCAGGGACAAACCGTGAAAAACTGTTTTTT. Protein sequence: CASSQLSGTNREKLFF.

This rearrangement joins TRBV28 to TRBJ2-1; D is uncertain. V lost 6 bases and J 0 bases, leaving 9 bases between the germline ends. This CDR3 is 14 amino acids long. Germline CDR1 is MDHEN and CDR2 is SYDVKM. CDR3 loop: CASSSPSSYNEQFF. For the CDR3, the DNA is TGTGCCAGCAGCTCCCCGAGCTCCTACAATGAGCAGTTCTTC. The entire variable domain, with the rest obtained from reference TRBV28 and TRBJ2-1, is as follows: DVKVTQSSRYLVKRTGEKVFLECVQDMDHENMFWYRQDPGLGLRLIYFSYDVKMKEKGDIPEGYSVSREKKERFSLILESASTNQTSMYLCASSSPSSYNEQFFGPGTRLTVL.